A selection of T cell receptor beta chains follows, all from one sample in a study of cytomegalovirus exposure and HLA in healthy donors. Generated by immunoSEQ multiplex PCR, the TCRdb table keeps only in-frame clones and is missing some. The data contain over 200,000 clones, roughly 84% of them singletons. The sample was PBMCs. The source is a human donor in good health. Each CDR3 is given with its conserved first and last residue.

cdr3_length j_call v_call cdr3_aa
11 TRBJ1-1 TRBV29-1 CSAMPRTEAFF
16 TRBJ2-5 TRBV5-1 CASSLVGPPAGETQYF
15 TRBJ2-7 TRBV6-5 CASSYSGGRPYEQYF
16 TRBJ2-7 TRBV25-1 CASSEIRTSGLYEQYF
15 TRBJ1-5 TRBV15 CATSRVDNDNQPQHF
10 TRBJ2-1 TRBV7-9 CASGANEQFF
15 TRBJ2-7 TRBV7-2 CASSPQTSGKYEQYF
14 TRBJ2-7 TRBV27 CASSESLLVHEQYF
15 TRBJ2-2 TRBV19 CASSWLGRNTGELFF
17 TRBJ1-4 TRBV7-9 CSSSLSELTAINEKLFF
13 TRBJ2-7 TRBV6-5 CASGTRNSYEQYF
19 TRBJ2-7 TRBV7-9 CASSLAPGTSGSLSREQYF
16 TRBJ1-3 TRBV7-2 CASSWIGGSSGNTIYF
16 TRBJ1-2 TRBV6-5 CASSYSTGSHFYGYTF
15 TRBJ1-4 TRBV7-9 CASSESRVLNEKLFF
14 TRBJ2-5 TRBV2 CASRVRLAGETQYF
13 TRBJ1-2 TRBV29-1 CSVGRQGGYGYTF
15 TRBJ1-4 TRBV9 CASGEGTATNEKLFF
11 TRBJ1-2 TRBV6-5 CASSSQYGYTF
18 TRBJ2-2 TRBV14 CASSQGTSGRRMAGELFF
16 TRBJ2-7 TRBV25-1 CASSESSGTGGYEQYF
15 TRBJ1-4 TRBV4-1 CASSLTMTGGEKLFF
17 TRBJ2-1 TRBV5-1 CASSLLTSGGSYNEQFF
15 TRBJ2-7 TRBV28 CASSLWLAGGSEQYF
17 TRBJ1-5 TRBV18 CASSPPRTGFSNQPQHF
15 TRBJ2-2 TRBV7-9 CASSRTGRGTGELFF
15 TRBJ2-1 TRBV6-5 CASSTSGRSYNEQFF
14 TRBJ1-5 TRBV6-5 CASTGGGPHQPQHF
15 TRBJ1-1 TRBV6-5 CASSYSGAMNTEAFF
16 TRBJ2-2 TRBV4-1 CASSQPGTSTAGELFF
16 TRBJ1-3 TRBV7-2 CASSSGGSASGNTIYF
18 TRBJ1-2 TRBV5-1 CASSLITGTGNANYGYTF
14 TRBJ2-5 TRBV5-1 CASSFRGIQETQYF
19 TRBJ2-3 TRBV7-8 CASSLNWASGMTSTDTQYF
13 TRBJ1-1 TRBV7-3 CASSPIGGTEAFF
13 TRBJ1-6 TRBV28 CASRVFADSPLHF
14 TRBJ2-3 TRBV25-1 CASSERQGGDTQYF
16 TRBJ2-7 TRBV25-1 CASSAPTSGGRGEQYF
19 TRBJ2-2 TRBV4-3 CASSPRGRSSGGNTGELFF
13 TRBJ1-2 TRBV27 CASSPGQGAGYTF
14 TRBJ2-5 TRBV10-3 CAISEPGVQETQYF
17 TRBJ2-6 TRBV27 CASRRTSGSSGANVLTF
15 TRBJ1-5 TRBV28 CASSPPDGGSQPQHF
17 TRBJ1-3 TRBV7-9 CATSSIDGESSGNTIYF
19 TRBJ2-6 TRBV27 CASSINPGVPHSGANVLTF
11 TRBJ1-2 TRBV20-1 CSAEAGGGYTF